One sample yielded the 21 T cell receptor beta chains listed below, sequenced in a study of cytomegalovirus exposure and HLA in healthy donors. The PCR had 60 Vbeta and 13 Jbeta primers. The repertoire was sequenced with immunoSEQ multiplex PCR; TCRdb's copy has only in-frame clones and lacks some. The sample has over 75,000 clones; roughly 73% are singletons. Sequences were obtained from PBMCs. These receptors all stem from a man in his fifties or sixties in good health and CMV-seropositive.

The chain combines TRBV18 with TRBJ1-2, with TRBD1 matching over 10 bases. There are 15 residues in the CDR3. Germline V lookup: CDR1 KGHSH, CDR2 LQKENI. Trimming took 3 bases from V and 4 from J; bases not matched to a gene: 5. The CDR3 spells CASSPETGGGYGYTF. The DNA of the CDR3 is TGTGCCAGCTCACCCGAGACAGGGGGCGGCTATGGCTACACCTTC.

CDR3 protein: CSAMQGQGAEQFF. The CDR3 nucleotides read TGCAGCGCGATGCAAGGGCAGGGGGCTGAGCAGTTCTTC. The chain employs TRBV29-1 and TRBJ2-1; 8 bases are shared with TRBD1. Looked up from germline, CDR1 is SQVTM and CDR2 is ANQGSEA. J was trimmed by 9 bases and V by 7 bases; bases with no gene match: 11. This CDR3 is 13 amino acids long.

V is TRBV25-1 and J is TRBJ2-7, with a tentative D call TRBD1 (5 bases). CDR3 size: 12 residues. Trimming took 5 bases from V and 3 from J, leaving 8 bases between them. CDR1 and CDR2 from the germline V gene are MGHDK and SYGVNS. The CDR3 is CASSPGYYEQYF. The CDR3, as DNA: TGTGCCAGCAGTCCAGGGTACTACGAGCAGTACTTC.

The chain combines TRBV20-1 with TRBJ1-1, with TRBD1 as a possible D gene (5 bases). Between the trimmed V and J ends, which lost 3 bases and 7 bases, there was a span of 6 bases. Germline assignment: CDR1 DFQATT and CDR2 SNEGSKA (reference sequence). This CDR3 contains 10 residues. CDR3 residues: CSARTDEAFF. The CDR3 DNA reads TGCAGTGCTAGGACAGATGAAGCTTTCTTT.

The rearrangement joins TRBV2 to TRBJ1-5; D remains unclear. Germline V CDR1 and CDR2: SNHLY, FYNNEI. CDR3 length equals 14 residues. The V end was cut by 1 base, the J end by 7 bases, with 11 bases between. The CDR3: CASSEVVGGQPQHF. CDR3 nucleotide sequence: TGTGCCAGCAGTGAAGTAGTGGGAGGCCAGCCCCAGCATTTT.

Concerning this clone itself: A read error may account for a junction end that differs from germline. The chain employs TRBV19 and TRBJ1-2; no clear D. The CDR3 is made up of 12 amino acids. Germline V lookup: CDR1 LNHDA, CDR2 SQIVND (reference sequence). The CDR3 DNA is TGTGCCAGTACGTTCGGCGACTATGGCTACCCCTTC. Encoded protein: CASTFGDYGYPF.

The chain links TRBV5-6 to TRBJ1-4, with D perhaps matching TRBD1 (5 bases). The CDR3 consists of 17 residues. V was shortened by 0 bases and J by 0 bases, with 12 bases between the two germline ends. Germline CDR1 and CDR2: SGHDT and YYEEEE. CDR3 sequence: CASSLGGPYATNEKLFF. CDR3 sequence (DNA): TGTGCCAGCAGCTTGGGGGGCCCATACGCAACTAATGAAAAACTGTTTTTT.

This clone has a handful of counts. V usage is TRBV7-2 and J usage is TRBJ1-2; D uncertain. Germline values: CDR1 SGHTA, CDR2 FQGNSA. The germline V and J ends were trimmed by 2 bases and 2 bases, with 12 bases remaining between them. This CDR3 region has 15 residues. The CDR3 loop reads CASSLSPGGNYGYTF. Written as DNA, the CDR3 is TGTGCCAGCAGCTTATCACCGGGAGGCAACTATGGCTACACCTTC.

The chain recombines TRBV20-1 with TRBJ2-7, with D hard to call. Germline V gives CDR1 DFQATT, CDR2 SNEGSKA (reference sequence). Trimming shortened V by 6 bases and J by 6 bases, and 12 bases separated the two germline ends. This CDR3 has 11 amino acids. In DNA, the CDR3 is TGCAGTGCCCGACCCGGGTCCGAGCAGTACTTC. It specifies CSARPGSEQYF.

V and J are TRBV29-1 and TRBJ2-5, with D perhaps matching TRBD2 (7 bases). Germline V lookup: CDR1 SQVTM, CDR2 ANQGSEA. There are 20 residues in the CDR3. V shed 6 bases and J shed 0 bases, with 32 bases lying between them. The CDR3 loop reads CSVLGNGGPSGELYQETQYF. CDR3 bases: TGCAGCGTCCTGGGGAACGGGGGGCCTAGCGGTGAATTATACCAAGAGACCCAGTACTTC.

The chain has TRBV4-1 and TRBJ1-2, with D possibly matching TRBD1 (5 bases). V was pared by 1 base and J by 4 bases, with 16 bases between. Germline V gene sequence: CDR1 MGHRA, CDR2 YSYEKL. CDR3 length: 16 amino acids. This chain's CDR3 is CASSQAGGSVAYGYTF. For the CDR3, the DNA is TGCGCCAGCAGCCAAGCCGGGGGGTCAGTTGCCTATGGCTACACCTTC.

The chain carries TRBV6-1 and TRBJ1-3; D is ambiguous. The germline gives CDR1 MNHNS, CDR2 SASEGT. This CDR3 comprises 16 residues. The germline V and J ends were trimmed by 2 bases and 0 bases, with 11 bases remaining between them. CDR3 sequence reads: CASSENLADSGNTIYF. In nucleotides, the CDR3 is TGTGCCAGCAGTGAAAATCTAGCAGACTCTGGAAACACCATATATTTT.

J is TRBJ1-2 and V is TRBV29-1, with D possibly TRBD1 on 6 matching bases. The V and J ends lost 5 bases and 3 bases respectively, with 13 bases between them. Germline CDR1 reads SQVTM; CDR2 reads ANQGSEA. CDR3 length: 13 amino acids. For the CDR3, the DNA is TGCAGCGTTCAAGGTGCAGGGGACTATGGCTACACCTTC. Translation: CSVQGAGDYGYTF.

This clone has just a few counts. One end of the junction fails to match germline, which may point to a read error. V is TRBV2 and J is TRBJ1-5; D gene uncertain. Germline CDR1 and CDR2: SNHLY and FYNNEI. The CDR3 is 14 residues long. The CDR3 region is CASGERDGNQPQNF. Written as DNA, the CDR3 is TGTGCCAGCGGGGAACGGGATGGCAATCAGCCCCAGAATTTT. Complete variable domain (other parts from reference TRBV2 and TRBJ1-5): EPEVTQTPSHQVTQMGQEVILRCVPISNHLYFYWYRQILGQKVEFLVSFYNNEISEKSEIFDDQFSVERPDGSNFTLKIRSTKLEDSAMYFCASGERDGNQPQNFGDGTRLSIL.

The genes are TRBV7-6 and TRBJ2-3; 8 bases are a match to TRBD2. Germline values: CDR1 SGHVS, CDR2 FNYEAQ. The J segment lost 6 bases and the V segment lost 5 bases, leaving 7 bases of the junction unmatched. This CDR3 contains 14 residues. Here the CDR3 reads CASSPGGAGDTQYF. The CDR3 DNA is TGTGCCAGCAGCCCCGGGGGGGCCGGGGATACGCAGTATTTT.

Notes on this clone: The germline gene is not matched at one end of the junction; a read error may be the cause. CDR3 DNA sequence: TGTGCCTGGAAATGGCAGGGGAACTATGGCTACCCCTTC. Its translation is CAWKWQGNYGYPF. The J gene is TRBJ1-2, the V gene TRBV30, with D perhaps matching TRBD1 (6 bases). This CDR3 region has 13 residues. Germline V lookup: CDR1 GTSNPN, CDR2 SVGIG (reference sequence).

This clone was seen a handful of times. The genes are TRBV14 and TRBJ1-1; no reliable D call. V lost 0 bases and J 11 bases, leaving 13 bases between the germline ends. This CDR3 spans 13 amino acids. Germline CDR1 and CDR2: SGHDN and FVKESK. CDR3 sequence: CASSQDRSGGAFF. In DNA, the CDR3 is TGTGCCAGCAGCCAAGATCGATCGGGAGGGGCTTTCTTT.

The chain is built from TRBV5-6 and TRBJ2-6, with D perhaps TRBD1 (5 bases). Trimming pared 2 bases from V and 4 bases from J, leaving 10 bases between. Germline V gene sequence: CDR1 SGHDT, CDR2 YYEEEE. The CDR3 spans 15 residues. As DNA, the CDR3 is TGTGCCAGCAGCTTAGGGGCGGACGGGGCCAACGTCCTGACTTTC. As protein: CASSLGADGANVLTF.

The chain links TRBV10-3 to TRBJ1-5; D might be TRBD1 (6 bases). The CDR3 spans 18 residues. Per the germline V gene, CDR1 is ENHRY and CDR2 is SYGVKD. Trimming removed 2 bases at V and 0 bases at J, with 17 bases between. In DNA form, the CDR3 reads TGTGCCATCAGTGAGGAGTTACAGGGCATGGCTAGCAATCAGCCCCAGCATTTT. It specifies CAISEELQGMASNQPQHF.

CDR3 amino acids: CASSQEIAEATSTDTQYF. The DNA for the CDR3 is TGCGCCAGCAGCCAAGAAATAGCGGAAGCTACTAGCACAGATACGCAGTATTTT. This chain links TRBV4-3 with TRBJ2-3, with D possibly TRBD2 on 6 matching bases. CDR3 length: 18 residues. Germline V gives CDR1 LGHNA, CDR2 YSLEER. With 0 bases removed from V and 0 bases from J, the gap between germline ends came to 16 bases.

The CDR3 loop reads CASSDTTSGSTDTQYF. CDR3 DNA sequence: TGTGCCAGCAGCGATACGACTAGCGGTAGCACAGATACGCAGTATTTT. The V call is TRBV5-4, the J call TRBJ2-3, with 9 bases matching TRBD2. CDR3 length: 16 residues. From germline, CDR1 is SGHNT and CDR2 YYREEE (reference sequence). Unmatched junction bases numbered 6, after V lost 4 bases and J lost 0 bases.